What follows are 5 T cell receptor beta chains derived from one specimen sequenced in a study of T cell responses to AZD1222 COVID-19 vaccine (dated by TCRdb to the early 2020s). Preparation of the library involved the immunoSEQ multiplex PCR assay. Entries here come from immuneACCESS through TCRdb and include only in-frame sequences with V and J called. Some clones fail to appear in such tables; in the studies checked, an unresolved V gene covers under half of the shortfall, and the cause of the remainder is unknown. This sample gives over 150,000 clones in total; about nine tenths of them show up just once. The ten largest clones capture 2.5% to 3.5% of the sample. The time point label, read with the paper, signifies: baseline before first vaccination. This material consisted of peripheral blood, taken on day 0 of AZD1222 vaccination. The receptors were gathered from an adult in good health.

The chain joins TRBV30 to TRBJ2-1, with 12 bases that match TRBD2. Germline assignment: CDR1 GTSNPN and CDR2 SVGIG (reference sequence). The CDR3 runs 18 residues. Trimming removed 5 bases from V and 0 bases from J; junction bases left unmatched: 11. CDR3: CAWATSGGATPSYNEQFF. The CDR3 nucleotides are TGTGCCTGGGCGACTAGCGGGGGCGCTACACCCTCCTACAATGAGCAGTTCTTC. The whole variable domain, filled in from reference TRBV30 and TRBJ2-1, reads SQTIHQWPATLVQPVGSPLSLECTVEGTSNPNLYWYRQAAGRGLQLLFYSVGIGQISSEVPQNLSASRPQDRQFILSSKKLLLSDSGFYLCAWATSGGATPSYNEQFFGPGTRLTVL.

CDR3 region: CASSQDSTGLGSGNTIYF. CDR3 DNA: TGCGCCAGCAGCCAAGATTCGACGGGGCTTGGCTCTGGAAACACCATATATTTT. The J gene is TRBJ1-3, the V gene TRBV4-3; tentative D call: TRBD1 (5 bases). CDR1 is LGHNA, CDR2 YSLEER, per germline. Trimming pared 0 bases from V and 0 bases from J, leaving 15 bases between. This CDR3 spans 18 amino acids.

CDR3: CASSQWSLAGQETQYF. CDR3 sequence (DNA): TGTGCCAGCAGTCAATGGTCGCTAGCGGGACAAGAGACCCAGTACTTC. The chain links TRBV7-8 to TRBJ2-5; 9 bases are shared with TRBD2. V lost 6 bases and J lost 2; bases outside the gene matches: 10. In germline, CDR1 is SGHVS, CDR2 FQNEAQ. This CDR3 spans 16 amino acids.

The chain joins TRBV5-8 to TRBJ1-5; D is uncertain. V was clipped by 0 bases and J by 0 bases, with 7 bases between them. From germline, CDR1 is SGHTS and CDR2 YDEGEE. This CDR3 comprises 15 residues. The CDR3 region is CASSLGSYSNQPQHF. The CDR3 DNA sequence: TGTGCCAGCAGCTTGGGCAGCTATAGCAATCAGCCCCAGCATTTT. The complete variable domain, with remaining parts taken from reference TRBV5-8 and TRBJ1-5, reads EAGVTQSPTHLIKTRGQQATLRCSPISGHTSVYWYQQALGLGLQFLLWYDEGEERNRGNFPPRFSGRQFPNYSSELNVNALELEDSALYLCASSLGSYSNQPQHFGDGTRLSIL.

The J gene is TRBJ2-7, the V gene TRBV18, with 11 nucleotides matching TRBD1. This CDR3 contains 16 residues. The germline V gene has CDR1 KGHSH and CDR2 LQKENI. V trimming: 3 bases; J trimming: 1 base; junction bases outside the gene matches: 5. The CDR3 spells CASSPGQGESSYEQYF. Written as DNA, the CDR3 is TGTGCCAGCTCACCGGGACAGGGGGAATCATCCTACGAGCAGTACTTC.